This T cell receptor (beta chain) is drawn from a study of tumor and adjacent non-tumor tissue in lung cancer. Study background: Each sample yielded 3.5 million to 5 million productive TCRbeta reads on average.

With respect to this clonotype: Its matching antigen is unknown. Germline is not matched at one junction end, which may reflect a read error.

The template was RNA from unsorted bulk tissue. More than 3 cm separated this lung sample from the edge of the tumor. Chemotherapy-naive patients with new lung cancer underwent thoracic surgery in China, August–November 2014. General observations from the study: Top 100 clones took a larger repertoire share in normal lung. Significantly higher TCR diversity was found in tumor than normal lung.

Germline V gene data show CDR1 as DFQATT and CDR2 as SNEGSKA (reference sequence). The CDR3 runs to 12 residues. A modified ARM-PCR protocol with three rounds of nested PCR amplified TCRbeta. One entry per CDR3 protein results from TCRdb running MiXCR on the multiplex PCR reads. The data hold about 100,000 distinct CDR3 sequences, with more than 55% observed a single time. The V gene is TRBV20-1, the J gene TRBJ1-2; the D gene is possibly TRBD1 (5 bases). The specimen was distant non-tumor lung tissue. The receptor's source is a man aged 30 to 45 with non-small cell lung cancer. The CDR3 here is CTAKDNLYGYTF. The DNA of the CDR3 is TGCACTGCTAAGGACAACCTCTATGGCTACACCTTC.